What follows are 2 T cell receptor beta chains derived from one specimen sequenced in a study of T cells in localized non-small cell lung cancer. Sequenced by immunoSEQ multiplex PCR; TCRdb stores in-frame clones only, minus some. The sample carries fewer than 35,000 clones, around 90% recorded once. This sample comprised peripheral blood, obtained before any cancer treatment. Receptor source: a female donor at least 60 years old with stage I lung adenocarcinoma.

The chain employs TRBV5-1 and TRBJ2-3; a possible D gene is TRBD2 (5 bases). The length of the CDR3 is 17 residues. V was trimmed by 0 bases and J by 6 bases, leaving 20 bases between them. The germline V gene encodes CDR1 SGHRS and CDR2 YFSETQ. This CDR3 is CASSLGSGAGPVDTQYF. CDR3 nucleotide sequence: TGCGCCAGCAGCTTGGGGTCGGGTGCGGGCCCGGTGGATACGCAGTATTTT. The entire variable domain, with the rest obtained from reference TRBV5-1 and TRBJ2-3, is as follows: KAGVTQTPRYLIKTRGQQVTLSCSPISGHRSVSWYQQTPGQGLQFLFEYFSETQRNKGNFPGRFSGRQFSNSRSEMNVSTLELGDSALYLCASSLGSGAGPVDTQYFGPGTRLTVL.

The J gene is TRBJ1-1, the V gene TRBV11-2; D is perhaps TRBD1 (5 bases). V was clipped by 2 bases and J by 5 bases, with 12 bases between them. In germline, CDR1 is SGHAT, CDR2 FQNNGV. This CDR3 region has 14 residues. The CDR3 spells CASSLRGRPTEAFF. DNA for the CDR3: TGTGCCAGCAGCTTAAGGGGCAGGCCGACTGAAGCTTTCTTT.